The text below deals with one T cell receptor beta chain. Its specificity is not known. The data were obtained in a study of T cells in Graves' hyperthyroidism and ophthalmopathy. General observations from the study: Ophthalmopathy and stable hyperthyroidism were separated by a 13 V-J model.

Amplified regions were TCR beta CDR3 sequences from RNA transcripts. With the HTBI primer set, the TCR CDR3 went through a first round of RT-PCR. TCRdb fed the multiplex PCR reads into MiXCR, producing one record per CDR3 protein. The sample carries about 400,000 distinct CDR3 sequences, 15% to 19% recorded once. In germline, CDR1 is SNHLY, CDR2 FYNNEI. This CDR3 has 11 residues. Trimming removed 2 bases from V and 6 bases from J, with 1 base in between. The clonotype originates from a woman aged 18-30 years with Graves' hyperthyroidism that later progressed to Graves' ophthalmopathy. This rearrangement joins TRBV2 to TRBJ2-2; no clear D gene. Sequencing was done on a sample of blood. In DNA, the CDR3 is TGTGCCAGCAGTGAACCCGGGGAGCTGTTTTTT. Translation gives CASSEPGELFF.